A single sample is the source of the 2 T cell receptor beta chains below, sequenced in a study of blood T cell repertoires in COVID-19. Clones were sequenced by immunoSEQ multiplex PCR, and TCRdb holds only the in-frame ones, with some missing. This table has 150,000 to 200,000 clones, 65% to 85% appearing once. The sample taken for sequencing was peripheral blood. These receptors all come from a man aged 55 to 69 with active or convalescent COVID-19.

J is TRBJ2-6 and V is TRBV29-1, with D possibly matching TRBD1 (5 bases). The CDR3 spans 14 residues. The V end lost 6 bases, the J end lost 0 bases, and 9 bases lay between the germline ends. The germline V gene encodes CDR1 SQVTM and CDR2 ANQGSEA. This CDR3 is CSVTGSSGANVLTF. CDR3 DNA: TGCAGCGTCACAGGTTCCTCTGGGGCCAACGTCCTGACTTTC. The variable domain in full, completed from reference TRBV29-1 and TRBJ2-6, reads SAVISQKPSRDICQRGTSLTIQCQVDSQVTMMFWYRQQPGQSLTLIATANQGSEATYESGFVIDKFPISRPNLTFSTLTVSNMSPEDSSIYLCSVTGSSGANVLTFGAGSRLTVL.

V usage is TRBV19 and J usage is TRBJ1-5; no definite D call. Deletions cut 3 bases from V and 7 bases from J, with 7 bases between. Looked up from germline, CDR1 is LNHDA and CDR2 is SQIVND (reference sequence). This CDR3 is built from 12 residues. The CDR3 sequence is CASSMRSQPQHF. As DNA, the CDR3 is TGTGCCAGTAGTATGAGATCCCAGCCCCAGCATTTT.